The 10 T cell receptor beta chains listed next were all sequenced from one sample in a study of cytomegalovirus exposure and HLA in healthy donors. The PCR employed 60 Vbeta primers together with 13 Jbeta primers. Data came from immunoSEQ multiplex PCR; TCRdb stores just in-frame clones and leaves some out. The sample has approximately 85,000 clones, 55% to 85% seen once. Sequenced input: PBMCs. The receptors were gathered from a woman between 35 and 50 years old in good health and CMV-seropositive.

Judged by abundance, this clone is medium-sized (0.01 to 0.1%). The V call is TRBV19, the J call TRBJ1-1; D may be TRBD1 (5 bases). Germline-derived CDR1 and CDR2 are LNHDA and SQIVND (reference sequence). CDR3 length equals 16 residues. Trimming removed 5 bases from V and 0 bases from J, with 16 bases in between. CDR3 DNA sequence: TGTGCCAGTAGTTTGCGGGGCCTGCAAGTGAACACTGAAGCTTTCTTT. Its protein product is CASSLRGLQVNTEAFF. Drawing the rest from reference TRBV19 and TRBJ1-1, the complete variable domain is DGGITQSPKYLFRKEGQNVTLSCEQNLNHDAMYWYRQDPGQGLRLIYYSQIVNDFQKGDIAEGYSVSREKKESFPLTVTSAQKNPTAFYLCASSLRGLQVNTEAFFGQGTRLTVV.

The rearrangement joins TRBV11-2 to TRBJ1-1; 8 bases are shared with TRBD1. The V gene's germline CDR1 is SGHAT and CDR2 FQNNGV. The CDR3 is 16 amino acids. The junction had 5 bases not matched to a gene; V was cut back by 2 bases and J by 0 bases. CDR3 bases: TGTGCCAGCAGCTTACAGGGGGCGGGGGTGAACACTGAAGCTTTCTTT. Translated: CASSLQGAGVNTEAFF.

CDR3 DNA sequence: TGTGCCAGCAGCTTGCCCGGGGGGAGCGGCACTGAAGCTTTCTTT. Its translation is CASSLPGGSGTEAFF. This chain joins TRBV5-4 and TRBJ1-1; the D gene is possibly TRBD1 (5 bases). Germline V lookup: CDR1 SGHNT, CDR2 YYREEE (reference sequence). V was trimmed by 1 base and J by 4 bases, leaving 14 bases between them. CDR3 length equals 15 residues.

The J gene is TRBJ1-3, the V gene TRBV7-9; the D is unclear. CDR3 size: 11 residues. Germline V gives CDR1 SEHNR, CDR2 FQNEAQ (reference sequence). V lost 8 bases, J lost 11 bases, and 13 bases lay in between. The chain's CDR3 is CASGEGSAIYF. Written as DNA, the CDR3 is TGTGCCAGCGGCGAGGGTAGCGCCATATATTTT.

This chain connects TRBV19 to TRBJ1-6, with 8 nucleotides matching TRBD1. V shed 9 bases and J 11 bases; nucleotides not matched to a gene: 12. The germline gives CDR1 LNHDA, CDR2 SQIVND (reference sequence). This CDR3 is 14 amino acids long. For the CDR3, the DNA is TGTGCCAGCCATACAGGACAGGGAGGTACACCCCTCCACTTT. Its translation: CASHTGQGGTPLHF.

V gene TRBV2 combines with J gene TRBJ2-2, with D uncertain. The germline gives CDR1 SNHLY, CDR2 FYNNEI. Trimming took off 8 bases at V and 3 bases at J, with 10 bases between the two ends. This CDR3 spans 13 amino acids. CDR3 coding DNA: TGTGCCAGCGGTTACACACACACCGGGGAGCTGTTTTTT. It yields the protein CASGYTHTGELFF.

The rearrangement joins TRBV7-2 to TRBJ2-3; TRBD2 agrees at 11 bases. Germline loops: CDR1 SGHTA, CDR2 FQGNSA. V was pared by 5 bases and J by 4 bases, with 8 bases of the junction left unmatched. CDR3 length equals 16 residues. CDR3 loop: CASSPTIAGGPDTQYF. CDR3 nucleotide sequence: TGTGCCAGCAGCCCCACTATAGCGGGGGGGCCAGATACGCAGTATTTT.

CDR3 sequence reads: CASSSGAWDGNQPQHF. The DNA of the CDR3 is TGTGCCAGCAGTTCAGGGGCTTGGGATGGCAATCAGCCCCAGCATTTT. This sequence joins TRBV28 and TRBJ1-5, with D possibly matching TRBD1 (6 bases). Between the trimmed V and J ends, which lost 4 bases and 2 bases, there was a span of 15 bases. Germline CDR1 and CDR2: MDHEN and SYDVKM. This CDR3 is 16 amino acids long.

As DNA, the CDR3 is TGTGCCAGCGCCGGGACAGAGCATTGGTACCCTGAAGCTTTCTTT. This encodes CASAGTEHWYPEAFF. The chain recombines TRBV6-6 with TRBJ1-1; 7 bases are a match to TRBD1. The J segment lost 6 bases and the V segment lost 8 bases, leaving 15 bases of the junction unmatched. The length of the CDR3 is 15 residues. Germline V gives CDR1 MNHNY, CDR2 SVGAGI (reference sequence).

The genes are TRBV19 and TRBJ1-1; D is unresolved. The CDR3 contains 15 residues. CDR1 is LNHDA and CDR2 is SQIVND in the germline V gene (reference sequence). The V gene lost 10 bases and the J gene lost 1 base, with 19 bases spanning the gap. CDR3 nucleotide sequence: TGTGCCACCTTCAGGATTGAACAGTCGAACACTGAAGCTTTCTTT. Protein sequence: CATFRIEQSNTEAFF.